Below, 22 T cell receptor beta chains from the same sample are listed, as sequenced in a study of blood T cells in healthy people across ages. It was with a sample-barcoded 5' primer and a J-beta primer mix that a second PCR of roughly 7 to 11 cycles was run. TCRdb analysed the 5' RACE reads with MiXCR anew, one entry per CDR3 protein. The sample has more than 650,000 distinct CDR3 sequences; about 26% are singletons. These sequences were also reported in another study, on T cells of mothers and their children.

Sequenced material: blood. These receptors all come from a boy aged 5-17 years in good health.

The sample holds a few counts of this clonotype. The rearrangement uses TRBV27 and TRBJ1-2; 7 bases agree with TRBD1. Germline assignment: CDR1 MNHEY and CDR2 SMNVEV (reference sequence). V was clipped by 6 bases and J by 8 bases; unmatched bases: 9. This CDR3 is built from 13 residues. CDR3 nucleotide sequence: TGTGCCAGCAGGGAGAGTACAGGGGTAGGCTACACCTTC. Translated, it gives CASRESTGVGYTF.

This clonotype was seen a handful of times. This chain connects TRBV20-1 to TRBJ1-5, with 9 bases lining up with TRBD1. This CDR3 region has 17 residues. CDR1 and CDR2 (germline): DFQATT, SNEGSKA (reference sequence). J gave up 3 bases and V 5 bases, and 14 bases lay outside the gene matches. Written as DNA, the CDR3 is TGCAGTGCTGCACGATCCGGGACAGGGAACTACAATCAGCCCCAGCATTTT. It is translated as CSAARSGTGNYNQPQHF.

For the CDR3, the DNA is TGTGCCACCCGGGACAGGGGGCCCGTTGGGGCCAACGTCCTGACTTTC. Amino acids: CATRDRGPVGANVLTF. V and J are TRBV15 and TRBJ2-6; TRBD1 agrees at 12 bases. Germline V gene data show CDR1 as LNHNV and CDR2 as YYDKDF (reference sequence). This CDR3 region has 16 residues. Trimming removed 8 bases from V and 3 bases from J; junction bases left unmatched: 5.

Many counts were recorded for this clonotype. CDR3 nucleotide sequence: TGTGCCAGCAGTTTCGCAGGCCGACCCGGTCTTTTCTTC. Its protein product is CASSFAGRPGLFF. The chain recombines TRBV12-3 or TRBV12-4 with TRBJ2-1, with unresolved D. The CDR3 spans 13 residues. Trimming took 3 bases from V and 16 from J, leaving 19 bases between them.

In this sample, this clonotype turned up a few times. This chain connects TRBV3-1 to TRBJ2-5, with TRBD2 identical over 9 bases. Germline CDR1 reads LGHDT; CDR2 reads YNNKEL (reference sequence). With V trimmed by 0 bases and J by 4 bases, 12 bases remained unmatched. This CDR3 comprises 18 residues. The CDR3 loop reads CASSQDRMGGGAGETQYF. As DNA, the CDR3 is TGTGCCAGCAGCCAAGATAGAATGGGCGGGGGGGCAGGAGAGACCCAGTACTTC.

The rearrangement uses TRBV5-1 and TRBJ2-1; D may be TRBD2 (5 bases). CDR1 and CDR2 from the germline V gene are SGHRS and YFSETQ. V shed 4 bases and J shed 5 bases, with 13 bases lying between them. This CDR3 comprises 14 residues. Written as DNA, the CDR3 is TGCGCCAGCAGCCCCCGGGGTCCCCACAATGAGCAGTTCTTC. Encoded protein: CASSPRGPHNEQFF.

The V gene is TRBV24-1, the J gene TRBJ2-7; D not certain. CDR1 and CDR2 (germline): KGHDR, SFDVKD. Trimming pared 0 bases from V and 0 bases from J, leaving 17 bases between. CDR3 length: 18 amino acids. CDR3 DNA: TGTGCCACCAGTGATTTGGGCGAAGAACGGCCAACCTCCTACGAGCAGTACTTC. It specifies CATSDLGEERPTSYEQYF.

The table lists this clonotype with a few counts. The chain has TRBV20-1 and TRBJ2-5; maybe TRBD1 (5 bases). CDR3 size: 12 residues. V lost 1 base and J lost 11, with 14 bases in between. The germline CDR1 and CDR2 sequences are DFQATT and SNEGSKA (reference sequence). CDR3 DNA sequence: TGCAGTGCTAGAGCGCGTGGGGCCCTACAGTACTTC. It is translated as CSARARGALQYF.

The chain links TRBV5-1 to TRBJ2-1, with TRBD1 identical over 12 bases. V trimming: 3 bases; J trimming: 8 bases; junction bases outside the gene matches: 6. The germline gives CDR1 SGHRS, CDR2 YFSETQ. The CDR3 is 15 amino acids. This CDR3 is CASSSEGTGGDEQFF. The CDR3, as DNA: TGCGCCAGCAGCTCCGAAGGGACAGGGGGCGATGAGCAGTTCTTC. The whole variable domain, remainder taken from reference TRBV5-1 and TRBJ2-1, is KAGVTQTPRYLIKTRGQQVTLSCSPISGHRSVSWYQQTPGQGLQFLFEYFSETQRNKGNFPGRFSGRQFSNSRSEMNVSTLELGDSALYLCASSSEGTGGDEQFFGPGTRLTVL.

This clonotype has more than one count but fewer than ten. The rearrangement uses TRBV7-2 and TRBJ2-2; D ambiguous. Trimming took off 3 bases at V and 1 base at J, with 9 bases between the two ends. Germline V gene data show CDR1 as SGHTA and CDR2 as FQGNSA. This CDR3 region has 15 residues. CDR3 nucleotide sequence: TGTGCCAGCAGCTTTATGGGGATGAACACCGGGGAGCTGTTTTTT. Translated, it gives CASSFMGMNTGELFF.

This clonotype was found once. V and J are TRBV5-1 and TRBJ1-4; no clear D gene. V lost 0 bases and J 6 bases, leaving 9 bases between the germline ends. This CDR3 has 14 amino acids. Germline V gives CDR1 SGHRS, CDR2 YFSETQ. CDR3 nucleotide sequence: TGCGCCAGCAGCTTGGCAGGTGAAGATGAAAAACTGTTTTTT. Translating it yields CASSLAGEDEKLFF.

CDR3 residues: CASSPLAGDSGNTIYF. The CDR3 DNA reads as TGCGCCAGCAGCCCCTTGGCGGGAGACTCTGGAAACACCATATATTTT. J is TRBJ1-3 and V is TRBV5-1; D unresolved. Germline V gene lookup returns CDR1 SGHRS and CDR2 YFSETQ. Trimming removed 4 bases at V and 0 bases at J, with 14 bases between. The CDR3 contains 16 residues.

This clonotype was observed a handful of times. J is TRBJ1-2 and V is TRBV10-3; a weak D match, TRBD1 (5 bases). V gave up 6 bases and J gave up 3 bases, with 14 bases separating them. Germline V lookup: CDR1 ENHRY, CDR2 SYGVKD. The CDR3 loop spans 14 amino acids. The CDR3 loop is CAIRAGGTDYGYTF. CDR3 DNA: TGTGCCATCAGGGCGGGGGGGACGGACTATGGCTACACCTTC.

This sequence joins TRBV20-1 and TRBJ2-5; D is undetermined. V was pared by 0 bases and J by 5 bases, with 19 bases between. This CDR3 spans 16 amino acids. Germline loops: CDR1 DFQATT, CDR2 SNEGSKA (reference sequence). The CDR3 here is CSARDWRRWGWETQYF. For the CDR3, the DNA is TGCAGTGCTAGAGATTGGCGTCGCTGGGGATGGGAGACCCAGTACTTC.

This chain links TRBV20-1 with TRBJ1-4; TRBD1 agrees at 7 bases. This CDR3 is built from 14 residues. Per germline, CDR1 DFQATT and CDR2 SNEGSKA (reference sequence). J gave up 4 bases and V 5 bases, and 7 bases lay outside the gene matches. The CDR3 spells CSAHRQGLNEKLFF. The CDR3 DNA follows: TGCAGTGCTCATAGACAGGGCCTTAATGAAAAACTGTTTTTT.

This clonotype was seen a handful of times. The chain carries TRBV20-1 and TRBJ2-1; D tentatively reads TRBD1 or TRBD2 (6 bases each). Germline V CDR1 and CDR2: DFQATT, SNEGSKA (reference sequence). This CDR3 comprises 17 residues. The V end was cut by 0 bases, the J end by 0 bases, with 15 bases between. The CDR3 sequence: CSARDQDRGLSYNEQFF. CDR3 bases: TGCAGTGCTAGAGATCAGGACCGGGGGCTCTCCTACAATGAGCAGTTCTTC.

Notes on this clonotype: The junction does not match germline at one end; this may be a read error. The rearrangement uses TRBV12-3 or TRBV12-4 and TRBJ2-3, with TRBD1 as a possible D gene (5 bases). CDR3 length: 15 residues. The CDR3 region is CASSSRTISADTEYF. DNA of the CDR3: TGTGCCAGCAGTTCCCGGACAATCAGCGCAGATACGGAGTATTTT.

This chain uses TRBV6-2 or TRBV6-3 with TRBJ2-6, with a tentative D call TRBD1 (5 bases). In germline, CDR1 is MNHEY, CDR2 SVGEGT. The CDR3 runs 15 residues. V was pared by 7 bases and J by 2 bases, with 12 bases between. The CDR3, as DNA: TGTGCCAGCAATGCGGCAGGGACTGGGGCCAACGTCCTGACTTTC. Residues: CASNAAGTGANVLTF.

Concerning this clonotype: An end of the junction differs from the germline gene, which may be a read error. The rearrangement uses TRBV14 and TRBJ2-7, with TRBD2 matching over 9 bases. Germline CDR1 is SGHDN and CDR2 is FVKESK. This CDR3 comprises 16 residues. The CDR3 sequence is CASNQVAGGLRGEQYF. In DNA form, the CDR3 reads TGTGCCAGCAACCAAGTTGCGGGGGGGCTCCGTGGGGAGCAGTACTTC.

This clonotype was detected only a few times. The rearrangement links TRBV11-2 to TRBJ1-6; unclear D gene. The CDR3 spans 17 residues. Trimming removed 1 base at V and 0 bases at J, with 10 bases between. Germline CDR1 reads SGHAT; CDR2 reads FQNNGV. The CDR3 is CASSLVRVSSYNSPLHF. For the CDR3, the DNA is TGTGCCAGCAGCTTAGTTCGAGTTAGCTCCTATAATTCACCCCTCCACTTT.

This clonotype was counted a few times. The chain is built from TRBV6-5 and TRBJ1-2, with 8 positions matching TRBD1. From germline, CDR1 is MNHEY and CDR2 SVGAGI. This CDR3 has 16 amino acids. V lost 4 bases, J lost 8 bases, and 15 bases stayed unmatched. CDR3 sequence reads: CASSFTRTGPGGGYTF. The CDR3 region has the DNA TGTGCCAGCAGTTTTACCCGGACAGGGCCCGGGGGAGGCTACACCTTC.

This clonotype came up a few times. The chain recombines TRBV5-1 with TRBJ2-3; 9 bases align to TRBD1. The V and J ends lost 1 base and 4 bases, in that order; junction bases with no gene match: 4. The CDR3 runs 15 residues. The germline gives CDR1 SGHRS, CDR2 YFSETQ. The CDR3 spells CASSLQGQGPDTQYF. DNA of the CDR3: TGCGCCAGCAGCTTGCAGGGACAGGGACCAGATACGCAGTATTTT.